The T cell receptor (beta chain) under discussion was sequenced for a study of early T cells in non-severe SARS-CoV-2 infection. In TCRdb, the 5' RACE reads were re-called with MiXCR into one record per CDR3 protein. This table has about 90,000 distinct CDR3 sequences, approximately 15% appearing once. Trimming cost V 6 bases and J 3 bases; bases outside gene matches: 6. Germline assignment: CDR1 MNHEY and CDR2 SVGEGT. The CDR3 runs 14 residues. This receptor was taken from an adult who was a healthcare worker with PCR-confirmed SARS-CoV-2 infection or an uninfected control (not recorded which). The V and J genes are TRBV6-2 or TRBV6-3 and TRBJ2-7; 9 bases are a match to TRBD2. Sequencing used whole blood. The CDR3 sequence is CASRASGINYEQYF. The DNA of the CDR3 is TGTGCCAGCAGGGCTAGCGGGATTAACTACGAGCAGTACTTC.